What follows are 18 T cell receptor beta chains derived from one specimen sequenced in a study of T cell clonality in common variable immunodeficiency. Measured with immunoSEQ multiplex PCR; TCRdb has only the in-frame clones, and not every one. Recorded here are some 10,000 clones, with no singletons, and the ten leading clones hold 6%. These receptors have no identified antigens. Overall study results and limits: In common variable immunodeficiency, TCR beta chains reportedly carried fewer deletions and N-nucleotide insertions.

The specimen sequenced was peripheral blood mononuclear cells. These receptors were obtained from a human donor with common variable immunodeficiency.

This clone was seen a handful of times. The read falls 3 residues short of the CDR3 end, and the missing part is taken from the germline J gene. This chain joins TRBV30 and TRBJ1-1, with D unresolved. CDR3 length equals 13 residues. V was pared by 8 bases and J by 6 bases, with 19 bases between. Germline assignment: CDR1 GTSNPN and CDR2 SVGIG (reference sequence). The part of the CDR3 DNA that was read is TGTGCCCGGGGTCAGCGGCCGCCCCCTGAA. Translating gives CARGQRPPPE. From start to end, the CDR3 is CARGQRPPPEAFF.

In its sample, this clone was seen a few times. The CDR3 end is not reached by the read, which stops 3 residues before it; the germline J gene fills it in. The chain carries TRBV14 and TRBJ2-5; 11 bases fit TRBD2. CDR3 length: 18 amino acids. V was pared by 4 bases and J by 3 bases, with 13 bases of the junction left unmatched. Germline V lookup: CDR1 SGHDN, CDR2 FVKESK. The CDR3 loop reads CASSLTPYSGRGEETQYF. The part of the CDR3 DNA that was read is TGTGCCAGCAGCCTAACGCCCTATAGCGGGAGGGGGGAAGAGACC.

Turning to this clone: The CDR3 end lies 3 residues beyond the end of the read and is filled in from the germline J gene. V usage is TRBV7-8 and J usage is TRBJ1-5; 7 bases match TRBD1. The J segment lost 1 base and the V segment lost 5 bases, leaving 5 bases of the junction unmatched. Germline loops: CDR1 SGHVS, CDR2 FQNEAQ. The CDR3 has 15 residues. CDR3 sequence reads: CASSGRDRSNQPQHF. The part of the CDR3 DNA that was read is TGTGCCAGCAGCGGCCGGGACAGAAGCAATCAGCCC.

Of note for this clone: The read ends 3 residues before the CDR3 terminus; that terminus is restored from the germline J gene. V usage is TRBV7-6 and J usage is TRBJ2-1, with TRBD2 matching over 9 bases. Germline V lookup: CDR1 SGHVS, CDR2 FNYEAQ. The CDR3 extends over 16 amino acids. J gave up 0 bases and V 3 bases, and 3 bases lay outside the gene matches. The sequenced part of the CDR3 DNA is TGTGCCAGCAGCTTGGGGACTAGCTCCTCCTACAATGAG. It encodes CASSLGTSSSYNE. The whole CDR3 protein reads CASSLGTSSSYNEQFF.

Details on this clone: Read data end 3 residues before the CDR3 end; the end is taken from the germline J gene. The rearrangement uses TRBV5-1 and TRBJ2-5; TRBD2 matches at 15 bases. Trimming took 4 bases from V and 2 from J; bases not matched to a gene: 3. Germline loops: CDR1 SGHRS, CDR2 YFSETQ. The CDR3 runs 16 residues. The CDR3 bases that were read are TGCGCCAGCAGCGCAGGACTAGCGGGAGGGCAAGAGACC. As protein: CASSAGLAGGQET. The entire CDR3 protein is CASSAGLAGGQETQYF.

Concerning this clone: The DNA ends 3 residues before the CDR3 does, and the rest of the CDR3 is filled in from the germline J gene. The chain employs TRBV7-9 and TRBJ2-1; D is uncertain. V was cut by 7 bases and J by 5 bases, with 12 bases left in between. Germline V gene data show CDR1 as SEHNR and CDR2 as FQNEAQ (reference sequence). This CDR3 is built from 13 residues. CDR3 region: CASTRFVHNEQFF. The part of the CDR3 DNA that was read is TGTGCCAGCACACGGTTTGTCCACAATGAG.

In this sample, this clone turned up a few times. The read ends 3 residues early relative to the CDR3; the germline J gene fills the gap. J is TRBJ2-3 and V is TRBV7-9, with D maybe TRBD2 (6 bases). Per germline, CDR1 SEHNR and CDR2 FQNEAQ (reference sequence). The V gene lost 5 bases and the J gene lost 4 bases, with 13 bases spanning the gap. The CDR3 runs to 14 residues. The CDR3 bases that were read are TGTGCCAGCAGCAAGGGCAGGGAGGCAGATACG. This sequence encodes CASSKGREADT. The complete CDR3 reads CASSKGREADTQYF.

This clone was observed at least ten times. With the read ending 3 residues before the CDR3 end, the germline J gene is used to fill in that end. This sequence joins TRBV7-3 and TRBJ2-7, with 7 bases that match TRBD1. Losses at the gene ends were 5 bases for V and 5 bases for J; bases not matched to a gene: 12. Germline CDR1 reads SGHTA; CDR2 reads FQGTGA. There are 15 residues in the CDR3. The CDR3 sequence: CASSVRKRGRHEQYF. Incomplete CDR3 DNA: TGTGCCAGCAGCGTTCGGAAGAGGGGGCGTCACGAG.

Concerning this clone itself: The CDR3 extends 3 residues past the end of the read, so its final part is completed from the germline J gene. The genes are TRBV5-5 and TRBJ2-1; a weak D match, TRBD1 (6 bases). The CDR3 sequence is 14 residues long. Trimming took off 4 bases at V and 7 bases at J, with 15 bases between the two ends. Germline CDR1 reads SGHKS; CDR2 reads YYEKEE (reference sequence). The CDR3 here is CASSRGGGGNEQFF. Incomplete CDR3 DNA: TGTGCCAGCAGCCGAGGTGGGGGCGGTAATGAG.

Only a few counts were recorded for this clone. One end of the junction fails to match germline, which may point to a read error. Read coverage stops 3 residues before the CDR3 terminus; the germline J gene supplies the remainder. The chain links TRBV19 to TRBJ1-5; 12 positions match TRBD1. The V gene's germline CDR1 is LNHDA and CDR2 SQIVND (reference sequence). This CDR3 region has 14 residues. The part of the CDR3 DNA that was read is TGTGCCAGTAGTGGGACAGGGGGCAAGCAGCCC. Translating it yields CASSGTGGKQP. The CDR3 as a whole reads CASSGTGGKQPQHF.

By frequency in the sample, this clone is medium-sized. Sequencing ends 3 residues short of the CDR3 end; the germline J gene provides the rest. This sequence joins TRBV20-1 and TRBJ2-4; TRBD2 is a possible D gene (6 bases). Per the germline V gene, CDR1 is DFQATT and CDR2 is SNEGSKA (reference sequence). The CDR3 covers 16 residues. Trimming removed 6 bases from V and 0 bases from J, with 18 bases in between. The sequenced CDR3 bases are TGCAGTGCCGCCCGCGGGGATTGGAAAGCCAAAAACATT. Its protein product is CSAARGDWKAKNI. The full CDR3 sequence reads CSAARGDWKAKNIQYF.

The CDR3 here is CASSLRASGRGAYNEQFF. Partial CDR3 DNA: TGTGCCAGCAGCTTAAGAGCTAGCGGGAGAGGGGCCTACAATGAG. J is TRBJ2-1 and V is TRBV7-3; TRBD2 matches 10 bases. The read halts 3 residues ahead of the CDR3 end, with the missing end drawn from the germline J gene. In germline, CDR1 is SGHTA, CDR2 FQGTGA. The J segment lost 2 bases and the V segment lost 1 base, leaving 8 bases of the junction unmatched. The CDR3 has 18 amino acids.

The sample holds a few counts of this clone. The read terminates 3 residues before the CDR3 end, so the remaining end is supplied by the germline J gene. The V gene is TRBV29-1, the J gene TRBJ2-7; 8 bases match TRBD1. The CDR3 is 14 amino acids. V lost 6 bases and J lost 0; bases outside the gene matches: 7. Germline V gene lookup returns CDR1 SQVTM and CDR2 ANQGSEA. The CDR3 is CSVWTGPSSYEQYF. CDR3 DNA, as far as it was read: TGCAGCGTGTGGACAGGGCCAAGCTCCTACGAG.

This clone was picked up a small number of times. Read coverage stops 3 residues before the CDR3 terminus; the germline J gene supplies the remainder. The chain has TRBV19 and TRBJ2-1, with 10 positions matching TRBD2. Germline V gives CDR1 LNHDA, CDR2 SQIVND (reference sequence). V lost 5 bases, J lost 5 bases, and 15 bases stayed unmatched. This CDR3 is built from 18 residues. The CDR3 reads CASSWALAGREVDNEQFF. CDR3 DNA (partial): TGTGCCAGTAGTTGGGCACTAGCGGGAAGAGAGGTGGACAATGAG.

This clone was counted at least ten times. The CDR3 is cut off 3 residues early in the read; its end comes from the germline J gene. V is TRBV20-1 and J is TRBJ2-2; D tentatively reads TRBD1 or TRBD2 (7 bases each). The germline V gene encodes CDR1 DFQATT and CDR2 SNEGSKA (reference sequence). The CDR3 loop spans 14 amino acids. The CDR3 protein is CSAPGGSRGEVLFF. The DNA read from the CDR3 is TGCAGTGCCCCGGGCGGGAGCAGGGGGGAAGTG.

Of note for this clone: The read ends 3 residues before the CDR3 terminus; that terminus is restored from the germline J gene. This rearrangement joins TRBV7-2 to TRBJ2-1; 10 nucleotides line up with TRBD2. The germline gives CDR1 SGHTA, CDR2 FQGNSA. The CDR3 extends over 14 amino acids. V trimming: 7 bases; J trimming: 5 bases; junction bases outside the gene matches: 5. The CDR3 protein is CASKKREGHNEQFF. The sequenced part of the CDR3 DNA is TGTGCCAGCAAGAAGCGGGAGGGCCACAATGAG. The whole variable domain, remainder taken from reference TRBV7-2 and TRBJ2-1, is GAGVSQSPSNKVTEKGKDVELRCDPISGHTALYWYRQSLGQGLEFLIYFQGNSAPDKSGLPSDRFSAERTGGSVSTLTIQRTQQEDSAVYLCASKKREGHNEQFFGPGTRLTVL.

A remark on this clone: The read ends 3 residues early relative to the CDR3; the germline J gene fills the gap. The chain employs TRBV2 and TRBJ2-6, with TRBD1 matching 10 bases. The germline CDR1 and CDR2 sequences are SNHLY and FYNNEI. This CDR3 contains 17 residues. J gave up 4 bases and V 6 bases, and 9 bases lay outside the gene matches. Here the CDR3 reads CASRWDRGGSGANVLTF. The DNA read from the CDR3 is TGTGCCAGCAGATGGGACAGGGGCGGTTCGGGGGCCAACGTC.

Details on this clone: The CDR3 extends 3 residues past the end of the read, so its final part is completed from the germline J gene. The chain recombines TRBV7-9 with TRBJ1-1; 7 bases map to TRBD1. With V trimmed by 5 bases and J by 5 bases, 2 bases remained unmatched. There are 12 residues in the CDR3. In germline, CDR1 is SEHNR, CDR2 FQNEAQ (reference sequence). Partial CDR3 DNA: TGTGCCAGCAGCCCACAGGGGACTGAA. This gives the protein CASSPQGTE. The whole CDR3 reads CASSPQGTEAFF.